Following are 4 T cell receptor beta chains from one sample sequenced in a study of T cell responses to AZD1222 COVID-19 vaccine. Generated by immunoSEQ multiplex PCR, the TCRdb table keeps only in-frame clones and is missing some. The sample lists about 120,000 clones, approximately 89% occurring once. This specimen was peripheral blood, taken on day 0 of AZD1222 vaccination. The receptors were sampled from an adult in good health.

The rearrangement joins TRBV2 to TRBJ2-1, with D tentatively TRBD2 (7 bases). Germline V gives CDR1 SNHLY, CDR2 FYNNEI. This CDR3 comprises 14 residues. Between the trimmed V and J ends, which lost 8 bases and 4 bases, there was a span of 15 bases. The CDR3 nucleotides are TGTGCCAGCTTGCGGGGGCCAACTTACAATGAGCAGTTCTTC. This encodes CASLRGPTYNEQFF.

This rearrangement joins TRBV10-2 to TRBJ1-5; D is possibly TRBD1 (5 bases). Per germline, CDR1 WSHSY and CDR2 SAAADI. The CDR3 extends over 15 amino acids. V was clipped by 6 bases and J by 1 base, with 13 bases between them. CDR3 DNA sequence: TGCGCCAGCAGAGCAGGGATAAGGAGCAATCAGCCCCAGCATTTT. Protein sequence: CASRAGIRSNQPQHF.

V is TRBV5-1 and J is TRBJ1-1, with D possibly being TRBD1 (6 bases). CDR3 length: 20 amino acids. The V end lost 1 base, the J end lost 1 base, and 26 bases lay between the germline ends. CDR1 is SGHRS and CDR2 is YFSETQ in the germline V gene. CDR3 DNA sequence: TGCGCCAGCAGCTTGAGTGCAGGGGAGAGAGAAGGAAACGAGAACACTGAAGCTTTCTTT. It codes for CASSLSAGEREGNENTEAFF.

This chain links TRBV7-9 with TRBJ1-5; TRBD1 matches 7 bases. The CDR3 sequence is 16 residues long. The V segment lost 5 bases and the J segment 0 bases; nucleotides outside the gene matches: 7. Germline lookup yields CDR1 SEHNR and CDR2 FQNEAQ (reference sequence). The CDR3 DNA reads as TGTGCCAGCAGCGTCACAGGGGCAAATAGCAATCAGCCCCAGCATTTT. As protein: CASSVTGANSNQPQHF.